A single sample gave rise to the 15 T cell receptor beta chains below, sequenced in a study of T cell responses to AZD1222 COVID-19 vaccine. Sequenced by immunoSEQ multiplex PCR; TCRdb stores in-frame clones only, minus some. This table holds 90,000 to 110,000 clones, nearly 90% found once. The sequencing here drew on peripheral blood, taken 28 days after the second AZD1222 dose. The origin of the receptors is an adult who received the AZD1222 COVID-19 vaccine.

The V gene is TRBV3-1 (or the pseudogene TRBV3-2), the J gene TRBJ1-6; D perhaps matches TRBD1 (5 bases). Between the trimmed V and J ends, which lost 1 base and 14 bases, there was a span of 21 bases. CDR1 is LGHDT and CDR2 is YNNKEL in the germline V gene (reference sequence). This CDR3 is 16 amino acids long. The CDR3 region is CASSQVKGTGVLSLHF. The DNA for the CDR3 is TGTGCCAGCAGCCAAGTCAAAGGGACGGGAGTTTTATCCCTCCACTTT.

The CDR3 DNA follows: TGTGCCAGCAGTGAATGGGGGACTAGCACAGATACGCAGTATTTT. Amino acids: CASSEWGTSTDTQYF. This chain joins TRBV2 and TRBJ2-3; the D gene is possibly TRBD2 (6 bases). CDR3 length: 15 amino acids. V was pared by 2 bases and J by 0 bases, with 9 bases between. Germline V gene sequence: CDR1 SNHLY, CDR2 FYNNEI.

V gene TRBV4-1 combines with J gene TRBJ2-1; D is possibly TRBD2 (5 bases). This CDR3 region has 17 residues. V was trimmed by 0 bases and J by 0 bases, leaving 12 bases between them. Germline V lookup: CDR1 MGHRA, CDR2 YSYEKL. The CDR3 DNA reads as TGCGCCAGCAGCCAAGATCGGGGTTATAGCTCCTACAATGAGCAGTTCTTC. Encoded protein: CASSQDRGYSSYNEQFF.

This clone was observed a single time. The V and J genes are TRBV7-9 and TRBJ2-4; 9 bases are shared with TRBD1. Germline lookup yields CDR1 SEHNR and CDR2 FQNEAQ (reference sequence). There are 16 residues in the CDR3. The V and J ends lost 4 bases and 7 bases, in that order; junction bases with no gene match: 11. The CDR3 bases are TGTGCCAGCAGCTATAATCCCGGGACAGGGATGAACATTCAGTACTTC. This sequence encodes CASSYNPGTGMNIQYF.

The chain joins TRBV15 to TRBJ2-6, with 9 bases identical to TRBD1. The ends lost 5 bases at V and 2 bases at J; junction bases unmatched: 4. In germline, CDR1 is LNHNV, CDR2 YYDKDF (reference sequence). This CDR3 has 16 residues. The CDR3 bases are TGTGCCACCAGCCCTACAGGGGGCACTGGGGCCAACGTCCTGACTTTC. This gives the protein CATSPTGGTGANVLTF. The complete variable domain, with remaining parts taken from reference TRBV15 and TRBJ2-6, reads DAMVIQNPRYQVTQFGKPVTLSCSQTLNHNVMYWYQQKSSQAPKLLFHYYDKDFNNEADTPDNFQSRRPNTSFCFLDIRSPGLGDTAMYLCATSPTGGTGANVLTFGAGSRLTVL.

The chain links TRBV5-1 to TRBJ2-3; D uncertain. Germline CDR1 SGHRS, CDR2 YFSETQ. The V end lost 4 bases, the J end lost 2 bases, and 8 bases lay between the germline ends. This CDR3 is built from 13 residues. Here the CDR3 reads CASSDGHTDTQYF. In nucleotides, the CDR3 is TGCGCCAGCAGCGACGGGCACACAGATACGCAGTATTTT.

This sequence joins TRBV2 and TRBJ2-5, with 9 bases that match TRBD2. The CDR3 totals 15 residues. Germline V gives CDR1 SNHLY, CDR2 FYNNEI. V dropped 5 bases and J dropped 1; count of bases not matched to a gene: 5. The CDR3 here is CASSLASGTQETQYF. The CDR3 bases are TGTGCCAGCAGTCTCGCTAGCGGGACCCAAGAGACCCAGTACTTC.

The sample holds a few counts of this clone. The chain carries TRBV2 and TRBJ2-7; maybe TRBD2 (7 bases). Germline V gives CDR1 SNHLY, CDR2 FYNNEI. Trimming took off 6 bases at V and 5 bases at J, with 14 bases between the two ends. CDR3 length: 13 amino acids. The CDR3, as DNA: TGTGCCAGCAGGGCGGGGGCCCCCGACGAGCAGTACTTC. Its translation is CASRAGAPDEQYF.

The chain uses TRBV19 and TRBJ1-1; the D gene is possibly TRBD1 (5 bases). The CDR3 runs 13 residues. Deletions cut 4 bases from V and 5 bases from J, with 11 bases between. Per the germline V gene, CDR1 is LNHDA and CDR2 is SQIVND (reference sequence). This chain's CDR3 is CASSNRGKTEAFF. The CDR3, as DNA: TGTGCCAGTAGTAATAGGGGAAAGACTGAAGCTTTCTTT.

This sequence joins TRBV9 and TRBJ2-2; D not certain. Between the trimmed V and J ends, which lost 1 base and 4 bases, there was a span of 8 bases. The germline V gene has CDR1 SGDLS and CDR2 YYNGEE. The CDR3 length is 14 residues. Here the CDR3 DNA reads TGTGCCAGCAGCGTACAAGTGTCCACCGGGGAGCTGTTTTTT. It is translated as CASSVQVSTGELFF.

This chain links TRBV4-2 with TRBJ2-7; D might be TRBD1 or TRBD2, each matching 5 bases. The CDR3 sequence is 16 residues long. Trimming took 4 bases from V and 0 from J, leaving 16 bases between them. Germline-derived CDR1 and CDR2 are LGHNA and YNFKEQ. The chain's CDR3 is CASSRLGRDGSYEQYF. In DNA form, the CDR3 reads TGTGCCAGCAGCCGATTGGGCAGGGACGGCTCCTACGAGCAGTACTTC.

This clone occurred once. V is TRBV5-3 and J is TRBJ1-5; the match to TRBD1 covers 10 bases. TRBV5-3 is noted as an ORF with a role that remains uncertain. V gave up 2 bases and J gave up 1 base; unmatched junction bases: 9. The length of the CDR3 is 18 residues. CDR3 nucleotides: TGTGCCAGAAGCTTTGGGACAGGGGCCCGTTTAAGCAATCAGCCCCAGCATTTT. It translates to CARSFGTGARLSNQPQHF.

CDR3 sequence reads: CASSPKAGELFF. The CDR3 coding sequence is TGTGCCAGCTCACCGAAAGCCGGGGAGCTGTTTTTT. The V gene is TRBV18, the J gene TRBJ2-2; D remains unclear. The germline V gene has CDR1 KGHSH and CDR2 LQKENI. V lost 3 bases and J lost 6, with 5 bases in between. The CDR3 contains 12 residues.

The V and J genes are TRBV2 and TRBJ1-1, with D unresolved. V was pared by 6 bases and J by 5 bases, with 16 bases between. The CDR3 loop spans 14 amino acids. Germline V gene data show CDR1 as SNHLY and CDR2 as FYNNEI. CDR3 sequence: CASRDVGESTEAFF. The CDR3 DNA is TGTGCCAGCAGGGACGTTGGGGAGAGTACTGAAGCTTTCTTT. The full variable domain, in which reference TRBV2 and TRBJ1-1 provide the parts outside the CDR3, is EPEVTQTPSHQVTQMGQEVILRCVPISNHLYFYWYRQILGQKVEFLVSFYNNEISEKSEIFDDQFSVERPDGSNFTLKIRSTKLEDSAMYFCASRDVGESTEAFFGQGTRLTVV.

The chain has TRBV28 and TRBJ1-5; tentative D call: TRBD1 (5 bases). V lost 6 bases to trimming and J lost 0 bases, with 9 bases between them. The CDR3 sequence is 14 residues long. From germline, CDR1 is MDHEN and CDR2 SYDVKM. This chain's CDR3 is CASSRDSSNQPQHF. The CDR3 DNA reads as TGTGCCAGCAGCAGAGACAGTAGCAATCAGCCCCAGCATTTT.